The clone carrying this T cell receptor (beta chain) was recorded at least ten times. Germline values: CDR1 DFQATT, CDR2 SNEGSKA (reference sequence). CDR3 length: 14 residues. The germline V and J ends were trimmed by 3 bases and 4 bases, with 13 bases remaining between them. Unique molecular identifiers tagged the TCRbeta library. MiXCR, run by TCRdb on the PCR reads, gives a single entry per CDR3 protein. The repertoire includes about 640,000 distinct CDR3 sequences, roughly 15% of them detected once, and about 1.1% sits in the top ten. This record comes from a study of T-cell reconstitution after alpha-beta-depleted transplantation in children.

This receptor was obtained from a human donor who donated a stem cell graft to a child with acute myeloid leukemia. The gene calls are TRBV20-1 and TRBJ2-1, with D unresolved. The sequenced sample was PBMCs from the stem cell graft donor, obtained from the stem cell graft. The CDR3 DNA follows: TGCAGTGCTAGCCTTGGGGATCTTTACAATGAGCAGTTCTTC. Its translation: CSASLGDLYNEQFF.